This is a list of T cell receptor beta chains from one sample in a study of blood T cell repertoires in COVID-19. Sequencing used immunoSEQ multiplex PCR; TCRdb keeps in-frame clones, though not all of them. The sample includes a few hundred thousand clones, roughly 80% of them seen just once. Sequenced: peripheral blood. The receptors were sampled from a woman aged 18-29 years with acute or convalescent COVID-19. CDR3s include the opening cysteine and the closing phenylalanine or tryptophan. The D gene is left open where the match is weak.

CDR3 length	V gene	J gene	D gene	CDR3 protein
14	TRBV7-2	TRBJ2-7	.	CASSRNGGDYEQYF
14	TRBV5-1	TRBJ2-4	TRBD2	CASSLSGGGNIQYF
15	TRBV28	TRBJ2-1	TRBD1	CASSSRDRGPHEQFF
13	TRBV29-1	TRBJ1-1	.	CSVEWELYTEAFF
14	TRBV5-1	TRBJ2-3	TRBD2	CASSPGTRGDTQYF
13	TRBV27	TRBJ2-1	TRBD2	CAIRLAGDNEQFF
14	TRBV6-1	TRBJ2-1	TRBD1	CASSEGQGGDEQFF
16	TRBV10-2	TRBJ1-2	.	CASSGADGGLFDGYTF
17	TRBV15	TRBJ2-5	.	CATSRDWVGDGQETQYF
15	TRBV6-5	TRBJ2-3	TRBD2	CASKLAGGRTDTQYF
14	TRBV10-2	TRBJ2-4	.	CASSDRDWENIQYF
14	TRBV2	TRBJ1-6	.	CASSEDGHMSPLHF
15	TRBV19	TRBJ2-1	.	CASSLLGSSYNEQFF
17	TRBV10-2	TRBJ2-1	TRBD2	CASSESNMGLANFEQFF
17	TRBV28	TRBJ2-2	TRBD2	CASSGLAGVYSTGELFF
13	TRBV5-1	TRBJ1-5	.	CASSFGVNQPQHF
14	TRBV5-1	TRBJ1-5	.	CASSPGTLGQPQHF
18	TRBV4-3	TRBJ2-3	TRBD2	CASSLEAPSGRQWDTQYF
15	TRBV30	TRBJ2-7	TRBD1	CAWSVPGQGRYEQYF
12	TRBV21-1	TRBJ2-3	.	CASSKAGGTQYF